This T cell receptor (beta chain) was recovered during a study of blood T cell repertoires in COVID-19. The CDR3 is 19 residues long. Germline CDR1 is SGHRS and CDR2 is YFSETQ. With 3 bases clipped from V and 6 bases from J, the junction kept 13 bases outside the gene matches. This clone came up a few times. In the authors' methods: Amplifying reference gene primers gave estimates of nucleated cell counts. Clones were read by immunoSEQ multiplex PCR, and TCRdb kept only the in-frame ones, dropping some. The V and J calls and clone size were taken over from that table, and D and trimming were inferred from the DNA. This sample has about 130,000 clones, with about 84% found just once.

The specimen sequenced was peripheral blood. The gene calls are TRBV5-1 and TRBJ2-1, with TRBD2 matching over 15 bases. The sequence came from a human donor in a cohort sampled during active COVID-19. DNA of the CDR3: TGCGCCAGCAGCTGGGGGGGACTTGGGACTAGCGGGAGGCCCAATGAGCAGTTCTTC. It is translated as CASSWGGLGTSGRPNEQFF.